The rows below give T cell receptor beta chains drawn from one sample of a study of blood T cell repertoires in COVID-19. Method: immunoSEQ multiplex PCR; TCRdb's copy keeps in-frame clones and lacks some. This table holds about 210,000 clones, approximately 80% found once. Material for sequencing was peripheral blood. These receptors came from a human donor in a cohort sampled during active COVID-19. Each CDR3 is given with its conserved first and last residue. The order of the fields is D gene, V gene, J gene, clone size, CDR3 length, CDR3 protein, CDR3 DNA. D genes are given only for firm matches. The size of a clone is reported for some rows only, either as once, few or many, or as a class for expanded clones.

D: TRBD1; V: TRBV27; J: TRBJ1-2; size: NA; length: 13; CDR3: CASSLGTEDGYTF; DNA: TGTGCCAGCAGTTTGGGGACAGAAGATGGCTACACCTTC
D: NA; V: TRBV19; J: TRBJ2-1; size: NA; length: 13; CDR3: CASSNGVASEQFF; DNA: TGTGCCAGTAGTAACGGAGTGGCCAGCGAGCAGTTCTTC
D: TRBD2; V: TRBV5-1; J: TRBJ2-1; size: NA; length: 15; CDR3: CASSLGGLVFDEQFF; DNA: TGCGCCAGCAGCTTGGGGGGACTAGTGTTCGATGAGCAGTTCTTC
D: NA; V: TRBV25-1; J: TRBJ1-5; size: NA; length: 15; CDR3: CASRESGNSNQPQHF; DNA: TGTGCCAGCAGGGAGTCGGGGAATAGCAATCAGCCCCAGCATTTT
D: NA; V: TRBV3-1/TRBV3-2; J: TRBJ1-6; size: NA; length: 15; CDR3: CASSQGGGDNSPLHF; DNA: TGTGCCAGCAGCCAAGGCGGGGGGGATAATTCACCCCTCCACTTT
D: NA; V: TRBV6-2/TRBV6-3; J: TRBJ1-2; size: NA; length: 14; CDR3: CASSYSRGSGGYTF; DNA: TGTGCCAGCAGTTACTCCCGGGGGTCTGGAGGCTACACCTTC
D: TRBD1; V: TRBV5-1; J: TRBJ1-1; size: NA; length: 14; CDR3: CASSLTGESTEAFF; DNA: TGCGCCAGCAGCTTGACAGGGGAGAGCACTGAAGCTTTCTTT
D: NA; V: TRBV6-2/TRBV6-3; J: TRBJ2-3; size: once; length: 12; CDR3: CASSYSVDTQYF; DNA: TGTGCCAGCAGTTACTCCGTGGATACGCAGTATTTT
D: TRBD2; V: TRBV10-3; J: TRBJ2-3; size: NA; length: 17; CDR3: CAISGIGLAGDIDTQYF; DNA: TGTGCCATCAGTGGCATTGGACTAGCGGGAGATATAGATACGCAGTATTTT
D: NA; V: TRBV7-2; J: TRBJ1-3; size: once; length: 16; CDR3: CASSLAQGFDGNTIYF; DNA: TGTGCCAGCAGCTTAGCCCAGGGTTTTGATGGAAACACCATATATTTT